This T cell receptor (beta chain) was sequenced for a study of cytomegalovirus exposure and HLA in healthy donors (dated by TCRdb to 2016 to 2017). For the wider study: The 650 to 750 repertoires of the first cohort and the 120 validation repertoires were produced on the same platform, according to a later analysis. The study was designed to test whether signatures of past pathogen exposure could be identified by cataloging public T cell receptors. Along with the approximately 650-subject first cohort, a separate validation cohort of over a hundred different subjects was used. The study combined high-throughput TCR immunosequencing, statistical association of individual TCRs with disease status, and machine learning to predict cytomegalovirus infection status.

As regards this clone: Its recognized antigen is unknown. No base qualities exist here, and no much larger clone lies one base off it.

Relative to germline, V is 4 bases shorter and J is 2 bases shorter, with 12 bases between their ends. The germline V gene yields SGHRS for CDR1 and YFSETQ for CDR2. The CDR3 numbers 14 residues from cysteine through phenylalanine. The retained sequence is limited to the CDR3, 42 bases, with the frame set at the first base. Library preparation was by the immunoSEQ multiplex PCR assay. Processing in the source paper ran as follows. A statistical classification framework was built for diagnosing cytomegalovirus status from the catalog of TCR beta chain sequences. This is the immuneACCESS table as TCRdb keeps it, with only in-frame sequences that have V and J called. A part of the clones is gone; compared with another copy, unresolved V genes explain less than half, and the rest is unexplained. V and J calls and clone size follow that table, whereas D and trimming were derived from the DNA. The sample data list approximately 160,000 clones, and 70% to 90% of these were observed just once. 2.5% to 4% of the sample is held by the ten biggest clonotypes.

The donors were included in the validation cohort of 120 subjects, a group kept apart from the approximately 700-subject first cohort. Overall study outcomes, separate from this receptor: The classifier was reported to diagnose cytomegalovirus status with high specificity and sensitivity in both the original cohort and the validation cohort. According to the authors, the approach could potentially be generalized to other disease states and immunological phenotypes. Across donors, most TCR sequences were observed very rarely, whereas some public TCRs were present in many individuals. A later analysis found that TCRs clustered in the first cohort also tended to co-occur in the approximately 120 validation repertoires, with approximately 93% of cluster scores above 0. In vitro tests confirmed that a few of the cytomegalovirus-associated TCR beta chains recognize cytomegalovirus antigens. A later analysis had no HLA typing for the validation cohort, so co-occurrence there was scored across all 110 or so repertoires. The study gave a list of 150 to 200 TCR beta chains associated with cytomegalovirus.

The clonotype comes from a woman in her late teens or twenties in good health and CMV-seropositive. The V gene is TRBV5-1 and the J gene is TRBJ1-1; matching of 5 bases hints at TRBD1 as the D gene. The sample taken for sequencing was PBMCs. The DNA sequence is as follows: TGCGCCAGCAGCGCATTGACAGTTAACACTGAAGCTTTCTTT. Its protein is CASSALTVNTEAFF.